This TCR beta chain emerged from a study of blood T cell repertoires in COVID-19. Trimming pared 7 bases from V and 0 bases from J, leaving 13 bases between. From germline, CDR1 is SQVTM and CDR2 ANQGSEA. The CDR3 sequence is 13 residues long. Profiling relied on immunoSEQ multiplex PCR, and the TCRdb table lists in-frame clones only, not all of them. This table has over 250,000 clones, 80% to 95% appearing once. Specimen: peripheral blood. V and J are TRBV29-1 and TRBJ2-7; D is unresolved. The sequence was collected from a person aged 18 to 30 with COVID-19, enrolled during active disease. The CDR3 sequence: CSAETASSYEQYF. Written as DNA, the CDR3 is TGCAGCGCGGAAACTGCGAGCTCCTACGAGCAGTACTTC.